This T cell receptor (beta chain) was identified during a study of metastatic and nonmetastatic thyroid tumors (dated by TCRdb to the early 2020s). With respect to the entire study: Repertoires were compared across peripheral blood and tumor or nodule tissue samples from malignant and benign thyroid patients. Broader findings and caveats from the paper: In both blood and tumor samples, malignant tumors were reported to have significantly higher TCR beta diversity than benign nodules.

Before undergoing thyroid surgery, none of the patients had been given any kind of treatment. Using T-cell receptor beta sequencing, the study looked back at clinical samples from patients collected from the early 2010s to the late 2010s. The table lists this clone with many counts. Its target antigen remains unknown. Per-nucleotide qualities are absent, and no much larger clonotype sits a single base away. The germline V gene specifies SGHTA as CDR1 and FQGNSA as CDR2. Measured from the cysteine to the phenylalanine, the CDR3 is 15 residues long. The read is trimmed to its CDR3 DNA, 45 bases read in frame from base 1. Trimming costs V 1 base and J 8 bases, and their ends lie 17 bases apart. Library preparation used PCR. Sequencer: Illumina HiSeq 4000. The TCR beta-chain CDR3 region of each patient was profiled by high-throughput sequencing. The published analysis was carried out like this. The researchers built a classifier to tell apart papillary thyroid cancer patients with distant metastasis, based on CDR3 differences among clinicopathological groups. To measure repertoire diversity the researchers used the Shannon index, while the Morisita-Horn index served to gauge how similar the tumor and blood repertoires were. TCRdb reran the public reads through fastp at Q25 and MiXCR, keeping productive beta chains. The V and J calls were determined by TCRdb, not by the authors. In this sample the table shows about 12,000 clones, roughly 12% of which occur a single time. The top ten clonotypes cover approximately 32% of the sample.

This chain is built from TRBV7-2 and TRBJ1-2; a tentative D call is TRBD1 (5 bases match). The TCR originated in a female donor with papillary thyroid cancer or a benign thyroid nodule (not recorded which). Some clones in this sample may be carry-over from other donors' samples. Material for sequencing was blood. CDR3 reads: CASSLVQGVSMGYTF. The nucleotide sequence is given as TGTGCCAGCAGCTTAGTGCAGGGCGTCTCTATGGGCTACACCTTC.